This TCR beta chain was sequenced in a study of T cell responses to AZD1222 COVID-19 vaccine. Study conclusions and caveats: Targeting of unmutated variant regions was reportedly seen in nearly half of spike-specific TCRs. At baseline, seropositivity was found in only a handful of AZD1222 recipients.

The analysis combined second doses at about 4 or about 12 weeks. Germline V lookup: CDR1 SGHRS, CDR2 YFSETQ. Deletions cut 0 bases from V and 6 bases from J, with 18 bases between. The CDR3 is 16 amino acids. With respect to this clone: What it binds is unknown.

This table comes from immunoSEQ multiplex PCR, and its TCRdb copy is limited to in-frame clones, with some not included. This sample has around 160,000 clones, with 92% found just once. The chain couples TRBV5-1 to TRBJ1-2, with D possibly TRBD1 on 5 matching bases. Sequences were derived from peripheral blood, sampled 28 days after the second AZD1222 dose. The receptor was isolated from an adult who received the AZD1222 COVID-19 vaccine. The chain's CDR3 is CASSLDIARGGDGYTF. DNA for the CDR3: TGCGCCAGCAGCTTGGATATTGCGAGGGGAGGCGATGGCTACACCTTC.